This TCR beta chain was sequenced for a study of identical twins. Overall study findings and caveats: Insertion counts were lower in abundant cord blood beta clonotypes, a trend that memory repertoires did not show.

About this clonotype itself: Its antigen is unknown.

TCRdb processed the 5' RACE reads anew with MiXCR; each CDR3 protein has one entry. Found here are fewer than 250,000 distinct CDR3 sequences, approximately 15% of them singletons; the top ten hold 40%. Germline V lookup: CDR1 LNHNV, CDR2 YYDKDF (reference sequence). The CDR3 contains 15 residues. V was trimmed by 7 bases and J by 4 bases, leaving 16 bases between them. This same sample was also taken into another study, of T cells expressing NK-cell markers. That work adds: HCMV serostatus: most of the eight sequenced donors positive, one negative.

The gene calls are TRBV15 and TRBJ2-2; D ambiguous. The specimen sequenced was CD8+ T cells sorted from blood. The receptor's source is a woman aged 18-35 years in good health. The CDR3 bases are TGTGCCACCACCAACCCGTTGGAGCTCACCGGGGAGCTGTTTTTT. Amino acid sequence: CATTNPLELTGELFF.